This TCR beta chain appears in the sequencing data of a study of blood T cell repertoires in COVID-19. Study-level background: COVID-19 samples from acute and convalescent phases originated in the United States, Italy and Spain. Nucleic acid was either cDNA or gDNA, and it came from T cells, B-cell-depleted T cells, or PBMCs.

V lost 2 bases and J lost 2, with 4 bases in between. Germline V gives CDR1 SGHTA, CDR2 FQGNSA. The CDR3 extends over 13 amino acids. Profiled with immunoSEQ multiplex PCR; TCRdb holds only in-frame clones, not every one. The sample yields roughly 180,000 clones, approximately 91% seen once. The clonotype was recovered from a man between 65 and 85 years old with active or convalescent COVID-19. Material for sequencing was peripheral blood. The chain employs TRBV7-2 and TRBJ2-4; D ambiguous. CDR3 protein: CASSLQSKNIQYF. CDR3 DNA: TGTGCCAGCAGCTTACAGTCCAAAAACATTCAGTACTTC. Supplemented by reference TRBV7-2 and TRBJ2-4, the full variable domain reads GAGVSQSPSNKVTEKGKDVELRCDPISGHTALYWYRQSLGQGLEFLIYFQGNSAPDKSGLPSDRFSAERTGGSVSTLTIQRTQQEDSAVYLCASSLQSKNIQYFGAGTRLSVL.